The T cell receptor beta chain described here comes from a study of blood T cells in healthy people across ages. The second PCR ran roughly 7 to 12 cycles with a sample-barcoded 5' primer and J-beta primers. TCRdb re-analysed the 5' RACE reads in MiXCR, keeping a single row per CDR3 protein. The table shows over a million distinct CDR3 sequences, with 45% occurring only once. Study-wide findings and caveats: Per million T cells, TCR beta diversity dropped about linearly as age rose. Naive CD4+ cells and diversity were both higher in long-lived donors than in aged donors.

Remarks on this clonotype: Its antigen remains unknown.

Each sample provided at least 5.5 micrograms of extracted total RNA. The CDR3 is 15 amino acids. Per germline, CDR1 SGDLS and CDR2 YYNGEE. V shed 4 bases, J shed 2 bases, and the junction held 9 bases outside the gene matches. The gene calls are TRBV9 and TRBJ2-7; 7 bases align to TRBD2. The sequence was collected from a woman aged 55-69 years in good health. What was sequenced was blood. CDR3 DNA: TGTGCCAGCAGCTCCTCAACGGGACTACCCTACGAGCAGTACTTC. Protein product: CASSSSTGLPYEQYF.